These 2 T cell receptor beta chains came from one sample sequenced in a study of prognosis after radiotherapy for stage I lung cancer. Genomic DNA provided the template from which TCR beta CDR3 was amplified by two-round multiplex PCR. First-round PCR amplification was performed with primers specific to each TRBV and TRBJ gene. Each CDR3 protein gets one entry after TCRdb re-called the multiplex PCR reads with MiXCR. The sample shows around 23,000 distinct CDR3 sequences, 43% of them seen only once. The material was PBMCs, obtained before or after stereotactic body radiation therapy (not recorded which). The receptors derive from a donor older than 45 with non-small cell lung cancer.

The CDR3 DNA reads TGTGCCAGCAGTCGTTACGATGAGCAGTTCTTC. Translation gives CASSRYDEQFF. The chain couples TRBV6-2 or TRBV6-3 to TRBJ2-1; D is undetermined. The CDR3 length is 11 residues. V was clipped by 5 bases and J by 8 bases, with 7 bases between them. Germline V gene sequence: CDR1 MNHEY, CDR2 SVGEGT.

This clonotype has more than one count but fewer than ten. CDR3 DNA sequence: TGTGCCAGCAGTGATAGGGCGGAAAGCTACACCTTC. This translates into CASSDRAESYTF. J is TRBJ1-2 and V is TRBV6-2 or TRBV6-3; no firm D call. Trimming cost V 5 bases and J 9 bases, with 13 bases left between them. This CDR3 contains 12 residues. The germline gives CDR1 MNHEY, CDR2 SVGEGT.